The 21 T cell receptor beta chains listed next were all sequenced from one sample in a study of blood T cell repertoires in COVID-19. Clones were sequenced by immunoSEQ multiplex PCR, and TCRdb holds only the in-frame ones, with some missing. This sample has about 250,000 clones, with roughly nine tenths found just once. The material sequenced was peripheral blood. The receptors stem from a man between 18 and 29 years old with active or convalescent COVID-19.

The chain joins TRBV7-2 to TRBJ1-1; 8 nucleotides match TRBD1. The germline CDR1 and CDR2 sequences are SGHTA and FQGNSA. V trimming: 6 bases; J trimming: 5 bases; junction bases outside the gene matches: 14. The CDR3 consists of 16 residues. The CDR3 DNA follows: TGTGCCAGCAGTGGCCCCGTGGCAGGGGGCCGTACTGAAGCTTTCTTT. Translation: CASSGPVAGGRTEAFF.

The chain is built from TRBV6-2 or TRBV6-3 and TRBJ2-7; D unclear. V was shortened by 0 bases and J by 6 bases, with 12 bases between the two germline ends. This CDR3 is built from 14 residues. CDR1 MNHEY and CDR2 SVGEGT come from the germline V gene. The CDR3 sequence: CASSYSIAGPEQYF. DNA of the CDR3: TGTGCCAGCAGTTACTCCATCGCTGGCCCCGAGCAGTACTTC.

The chain is built from TRBV5-1 and TRBJ1-2, with 8 bases aligning to TRBD1. V dropped 0 bases and J dropped 8; count of bases not matched to a gene: 9. Germline CDR1 reads SGHRS; CDR2 reads YFSETQ. This CDR3 region has 15 residues. CDR3 sequence reads: CASSLGLQGAGGYTF. For the CDR3, the DNA is TGCGCCAGCAGCTTGGGTCTTCAGGGGGCTGGGGGCTACACCTTC.

The chain has TRBV10-1 and TRBJ1-2; 9 positions agree with TRBD1. V was clipped by 10 bases and J by 3 bases; unmatched bases: 12. The CDR3 contains 15 residues. CDR1 and CDR2 (germline): WNHNN, SYGVQD (reference sequence). Here the CDR3 DNA reads TGCGCCAATCCACAGGGGGCCGCGGGCGACTATGGCTACACCTTC. Its protein product is CANPQGAAGDYGYTF.

The gene calls are TRBV10-3 and TRBJ2-7; 8 bases match TRBD1. V lost 0 bases, J lost 6 bases, and 7 bases stayed unmatched. CDR3 length equals 15 residues. Germline loops: CDR1 ENHRY, CDR2 SYGVKD. The CDR3 reads CAISESRTGISEQYF. The DNA for the CDR3 is TGTGCCATCAGTGAGTCGAGGACAGGGATCAGCGAGCAGTACTTC.

CDR3 protein: CASSTRQEETQYF. The CDR3 coding sequence is TGTGCCAGCAGCACCCGACAGGAAGAGACCCAGTACTTC. The chain carries TRBV7-9 and TRBJ2-5, with D perhaps matching TRBD1 (6 bases). The CDR3 has 13 residues. In germline, CDR1 is SEHNR, CDR2 FQNEAQ (reference sequence). Trimming removed 5 bases at V and 3 bases at J, with 10 bases between.

J is TRBJ2-3 and V is TRBV29-1, with D possibly TRBD2 on 5 matching bases. Germline V CDR1 and CDR2: SQVTM, ANQGSEA. CDR3 length: 13 amino acids. Deletions cut 6 bases from V and 0 bases from J, with 10 bases between. This CDR3 reads CSVARTSTDTQYF. CDR3 DNA sequence: TGCAGCGTAGCCCGGACTAGCACAGATACGCAGTATTTT.

The chain has TRBV7-3 and TRBJ2-3; D is perhaps TRBD2 (5 bases). The CDR3 runs 13 residues. Trimming stripped 10 bases from V and 0 bases from J, with 11 bases between. In germline, CDR1 is SGHTA, CDR2 FQGTGA. The CDR3 is CATKAASTDTQYF. The DNA for the CDR3 is TGTGCCACTAAAGCGGCTAGCACAGATACGCAGTATTTT.

Remarks on this clone: Its ends do not fully match the called genes, so a read error is possible. The chain is built from TRBV9 and TRBJ1-1; D is uncertain. The germline CDR1 and CDR2 sequences are SGDLS and YYNGEE. The CDR3 extends over 15 amino acids. The CDR3 DNA reads as TGTACCAGCAGCGTAGTGACGGGGTCAGTCACTGAAGCTTTCTTT. Its translation is CTSSVVTGSVTEAFF.

The DNA of the CDR3 is TGTGCCAGCAGCCAAGAAAGGGACTGGAAGAACACCGGGGAGCTGTTTTTT. It yields the protein CASSQERDWKNTGELFF. V is TRBV3-1 (or the pseudogene TRBV3-2) and J is TRBJ2-2, with D possibly TRBD2 on 6 matching bases. Trimming took 0 bases from V and 1 from J, leaving 12 bases between them. The CDR3 is 17 residues long. Germline V gene data show CDR1 as LGHDT and CDR2 as YNNKEL (reference sequence).

This clone came up once. The V gene is TRBV7-2, the J gene TRBJ1-2; tentative D call: TRBD1 (6 bases). The CDR3 runs 15 residues. Germline assignment: CDR1 SGHTA and CDR2 FQGNSA. V was clipped by 1 base and J by 4 bases, with 13 bases between them. CDR3 DNA: TGTGCCAGCAGCTTAGGGACCGGGACAAGCTATGGCTACACCTTC. Translation: CASSLGTGTSYGYTF.

The chain links TRBV5-1 to TRBJ2-1; TRBD2 matches 8 bases. J gave up 6 bases and V 0 bases, and 5 bases lay outside the gene matches. The germline gives CDR1 SGHRS, CDR2 YFSETQ. CDR3 size: 15 residues. In DNA form, the CDR3 reads TGCGCCAGCAGCTTGGACTTAGCGGGGAGCAATGAGCAGTTCTTC. Its protein product is CASSLDLAGSNEQFF.

V and J are TRBV9 and TRBJ1-1; no clear D gene. From germline, CDR1 is SGDLS and CDR2 YYNGEE. CDR3 length equals 14 residues. V lost 4 bases to trimming and J lost 1 base, with 11 bases between them. CDR3 DNA: TGTGCCAGCAGCCTGGATGCGGGGAACACTGAAGCTTTCTTT. As protein: CASSLDAGNTEAFF.

This sequence joins TRBV6-5 and TRBJ1-2, with a possible D match to TRBD1 (6 bases). The CDR3 is 14 amino acids. Per germline, CDR1 MNHEY and CDR2 SVGAGI. V was clipped by 6 bases and J by 8 bases, with 19 bases between them. CDR3 nucleotide sequence: TGTGCCAGCAGCCAACTAGGCAAGACAGGAGGCTACACCTTC. It codes for CASSQLGKTGGYTF.

CDR3 nucleotides: TGTGCCAGCAGCGTAGTGACTAGCGGGGAGGGCGAGCAGTTCTTC. It specifies CASSVVTSGEGEQFF. V usage is TRBV9 and J usage is TRBJ2-1; 11 bases map to TRBD2. The trim removed 0 bases at V and 10 bases at J, leaving 6 bases unmatched. CDR1 is SGDLS and CDR2 is YYNGEE in the germline V gene. The CDR3 runs to 15 residues.

The gene calls are TRBV5-1 and TRBJ2-3; 15 bases agree with TRBD2. J gave up 6 bases and V 4 bases, and 6 bases lay outside the gene matches. Germline V CDR1 and CDR2: SGHRS, YFSETQ. The length of the CDR3 is 16 residues. In DNA form, the CDR3 reads TGCGCCAGCAGCGTGGGACTAGCGGGAGGAATGGATACGCAGTATTTT. This sequence encodes CASSVGLAGGMDTQYF.

The gene calls are TRBV7-9 and TRBJ1-4; possibly TRBD1 for D (5 bases). The CDR3 runs 15 residues. With 5 bases removed from V and 7 bases from J, the gap between germline ends came to 17 bases. CDR1 and CDR2 from the germline V gene are SEHNR and FQNEAQ (reference sequence). CDR3 sequence: CASSPGRTGGEKLFF. The CDR3 DNA sequence: TGTGCCAGCAGCCCCGGACGGACCGGGGGTGAAAAACTGTTTTTT.

The J gene is TRBJ1-1, the V gene TRBV12-3 or TRBV12-4; 7 bases agree with TRBD1. This CDR3 has 13 residues. The V gene end was trimmed by 6 bases and the J gene end by 6 bases; junction bases not matched to a gene: 7. CDR3 in DNA: TGTGCCAGCAGGTGGGGACAGCTTTCTGAAGCTTTCTTT. Translation gives CASRWGQLSEAFF.

The chain has TRBV7-2 and TRBJ2-3, with 12 nucleotides matching TRBD2. After removal of 5 bases from V and 2 bases from J, the junction contained 5 bases not matched to a gene. Germline CDR1 SGHTA, CDR2 FQGNSA. The CDR3 runs to 16 residues. CDR3 sequence (DNA): TGTGCCAGCAGCCTCCGACTAGCGGGAGACACAGATACGCAGTATTTT. Translating it yields CASSLRLAGDTDTQYF.

The V and J genes are TRBV19 and TRBJ1-2; TRBD1 agrees at 7 bases. There are 12 residues in the CDR3. The V segment lost 5 bases and the J segment 5 bases; nucleotides outside the gene matches: 2. The germline CDR1 and CDR2 sequences are LNHDA and SQIVND (reference sequence). The CDR3 reads CASSLTGYGYTF. CDR3 coding DNA: TGTGCCAGTAGTCTGACAGGGTATGGCTACACCTTC. Full variable domain (missing parts from reference TRBV19 and TRBJ1-2): DGGITQSPKYLFRKEGQNVTLSCEQNLNHDAMYWYRQDPGQGLRLIYYSQIVNDFQKGDIAEGYSVSREKKESFPLTVTSAQKNPTAFYLCASSLTGYGYTFGSGTRLTVV.

The chain carries TRBV21-1 and TRBJ1-2; the table's TRBD1 call for D was not verified on the DNA. TRBV21-1 is designated a pseudogene. The CDR3 contains 14 residues. Here the CDR3 DNA reads TGTGCCAGCACCCCCTGGGCAGGGTTTAATGGCTACACCTTC. Translated, it gives CASTPWAGFNGYTF.